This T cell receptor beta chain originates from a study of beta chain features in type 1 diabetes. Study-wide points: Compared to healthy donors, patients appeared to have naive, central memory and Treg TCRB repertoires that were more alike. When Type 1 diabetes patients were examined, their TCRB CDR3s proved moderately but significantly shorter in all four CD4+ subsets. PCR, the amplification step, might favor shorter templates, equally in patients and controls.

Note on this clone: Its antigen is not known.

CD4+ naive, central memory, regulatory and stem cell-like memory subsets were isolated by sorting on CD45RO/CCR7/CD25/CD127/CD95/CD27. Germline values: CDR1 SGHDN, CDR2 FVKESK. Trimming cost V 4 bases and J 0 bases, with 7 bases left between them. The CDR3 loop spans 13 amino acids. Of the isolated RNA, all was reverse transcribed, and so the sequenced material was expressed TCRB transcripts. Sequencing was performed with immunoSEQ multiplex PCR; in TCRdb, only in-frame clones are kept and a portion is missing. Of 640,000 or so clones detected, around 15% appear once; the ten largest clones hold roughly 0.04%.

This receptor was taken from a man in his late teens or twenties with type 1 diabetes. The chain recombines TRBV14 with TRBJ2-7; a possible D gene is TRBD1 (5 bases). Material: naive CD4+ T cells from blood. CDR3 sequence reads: CASSPTVSYEQYF. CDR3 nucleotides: TGTGCCAGCAGCCCGACAGTCTCCTACGAGCAGTACTTC.